This T cell receptor beta chain appears in the sequencing data of a study of T-cell memory formation after mild COVID-19. Study-level information: In these data, TCR clusters were largely donor specific. Study-level findings and limits: In second-wave clones peaking day 37, SARS-CoV-2 specificity remained unconfirmed. Detection of some responders pre-infection suggested pre-existing cross-reactive memory T cells participated. CD4/CD8 balance characterized clones contracting day 15 to 85, and CD4+ skew characterized later expanders.

This clonotype was seen a few times. Antigen: not known. The CDR3 has 12 amino acids. Deletions cut 4 bases from V and 5 bases from J, with 11 bases between. Germline V gives CDR1 DFQATT, CDR2 SNEGSKA (reference sequence). One entry per CDR3 protein results from TCRdb running MiXCR on the 5' RACE reads. Of 300,000 to 350,000 distinct CDR3 sequences listed, around 15% were seen once; the top ten hold around 20%. V usage is TRBV20-1 and J usage is TRBJ1-1, with D perhaps TRBD1 (6 bases). The TCR was taken from a man younger than 35 who had mild COVID-19 (a few samples of this study predate the infection). Cell type and time point are not known. The source material was PBMCs or a T cell subset sorted from them (not recorded which). The CDR3 reads CSAKGGSTEAFF. The CDR3 bases are TGCAGTGCTAAAGGGGGAAGTACTGAAGCTTTCTTT.